The 28 T cell receptor beta chains reported below all come from one sample, sequenced in a study of response to subunit inactivated influenza vaccine. From the RT-PCR reads, TCRdb called clonotypes with MiXCR, one entry per CDR3 protein. Here the sample spans 200,000 to 300,000 distinct CDR3 sequences, about 12% being singletons. The specimen was non-naive T cells sorted from PBMCs, collected less than 15 days before vaccination. All receptors come from a man aged 45-60 years who received an inactivated influenza vaccine.

This clonotype was counted a few times. V usage is TRBV9 and J usage is TRBJ2-1; D gene ambiguous. The V gene lost 6 bases and the J gene lost 0 bases, with 25 bases spanning the gap. Germline CDR1 reads SGDLS; CDR2 reads YYNGEE. This CDR3 spans 19 amino acids. This CDR3 reads CASIRPPGPPRSSYNEQFF. CDR3 nucleotide sequence: TGTGCCAGCATCCGCCCACCCGGGCCGCCTCGGAGCTCCTACAATGAGCAGTTCTTC.

In this sample, this clonotype turned up a few times. The gene calls are TRBV5-6 and TRBJ2-1; D remains ambiguous. There are 16 residues in the CDR3. In germline, CDR1 is SGHDT, CDR2 YYEEEE. V lost 4 bases, J lost 0 bases, and 14 bases lay in between. In nucleotides, the CDR3 is TGTGCCAGCAGCCGCTATGACATAAGCTCCTACAATGAGCAGTTCTTC. Its protein product is CASSRYDISSYNEQFF.

In its sample, this clonotype was seen many times. The chain employs TRBV6-1 and TRBJ1-5, with D possibly matching TRBD1 (5 bases). CDR1 MNHNS and CDR2 SASEGT come from the germline V gene. V gave up 6 bases and J gave up 1 base, with 16 bases separating them. This CDR3 is built from 16 residues. For the CDR3, the DNA is TGTGCCAGCAGCCCGGGACCCCCGGGGAGCAATCAGCCCCAGCATTTT. This encodes CASSPGPPGSNQPQHF.

This clonotype was detected a few times. The chain uses TRBV7-2 and TRBJ2-1; 8 bases line up with TRBD2. V lost 0 bases, J lost 9 bases, and 16 bases stayed unmatched. CDR1 SGHTA and CDR2 FQGNSA come from the germline V gene. The CDR3 length is 18 residues. The CDR3 DNA follows: TGTGCCAGCAGCTTAGCTAGTCCGGGACTAGGAGGAAGGGGTGAGCAGTTCTTC. Amino acid sequence: CASSLASPGLGGRGEQFF. The whole variable domain, remainder taken from reference TRBV7-2 and TRBJ2-1, is GAGVSQSPSNKVTEKGKDVELRCDPISGHTALYWYRQSLGQGLEFLIYFQGNSAPDKSGLPSDRFSAERTGGSVSTLTIQRTQQEDSAVYLCASSLASPGLGGRGEQFFGPGTRLTVL.

This clonotype showed up just a few times. The rearrangement links TRBV19 to TRBJ2-1; TRBD2 aligns across 10 bases. The germline V gene has CDR1 LNHDA and CDR2 SQIVND (reference sequence). Unmatched junction bases numbered 9, after V lost 2 bases and J lost 5 bases. The CDR3 is made up of 17 amino acids. Here the CDR3 DNA reads TGTGCCAGTAGTATACCCCCCGGGAGCGGGAGGGACAATGAGCAGTTCTTC. The encoded protein is CASSIPPGSGRDNEQFF.

In this sample, this clonotype turned up a few times. The V and J genes are TRBV12-3 or TRBV12-4 and TRBJ2-7; D remains ambiguous. The CDR3 loop spans 13 amino acids. The V gene lost 4 bases and the J gene lost 0 bases, with 7 bases spanning the gap. CDR3 coding DNA: TGTGCCAGCAGTTCCTCCAGCTCCTACGAGCAGTACTTC. It encodes CASSSSSSYEQYF.

The chain combines TRBV7-2 with TRBJ1-6; TRBD1 aligns across 7 bases. Germline trimming cut 1 base from V and 16 bases from J; bases unmatched to any gene: 7. Germline values: CDR1 SGHTA, CDR2 FQGNSA. The CDR3 sequence is 13 residues long. Here the CDR3 reads CASSLVRTGRLHF. As DNA, the CDR3 is TGTGCCAGCAGCTTAGTGCGGACAGGAAGGCTCCACTTT.

This clonotype was seen only a few times. For the CDR3, the DNA is TGTGCCAGCAGCGTAGAAAGTGCGGGAGTCAATGAGCAGTTCTTC. It is translated as CASSVESAGVNEQFF. The genes are TRBV9 and TRBJ2-1; 7 bases line up with TRBD2. Germline assignment: CDR1 SGDLS and CDR2 YYNGEE. Losses at the gene ends were 0 bases for V and 6 bases for J; bases not matched to a gene: 6. The CDR3 extends over 15 amino acids.

V is TRBV20-1 and J is TRBJ2-1, with 12 bases that match TRBD2. This CDR3 has 15 amino acids. Trimming cost V 4 bases and J 0 bases; bases outside gene matches: 1. Germline CDR1 reads DFQATT; CDR2 reads SNEGSKA (reference sequence). Written as DNA, the CDR3 is TGCAGTGCTATGACTAGCGGGAGCTCCTACAATGAGCAGTTCTTC. Translated, it gives CSAMTSGSSYNEQFF.

This clonotype has more than one count but fewer than ten. This rearrangement joins TRBV24-1 to TRBJ2-2; D gene unclear. The ends were cut back, 5 bases at V and 4 bases at J, with 19 bases in the middle. Germline V gene sequence: CDR1 KGHDR, CDR2 SFDVKD. CDR3 length: 17 amino acids. In DNA form, the CDR3 reads TGTGCCACCAGTGCCCCTTGGGAAGGAAAGCTCACCGGGGAGCTGTTTTTT. Its protein is CATSAPWEGKLTGELFF.

The rearrangement joins TRBV10-3 to TRBJ1-6; 7 nucleotides agree with TRBD1. Germline CDR1 reads ENHRY; CDR2 reads SYGVKD. This CDR3 comprises 15 residues. The J segment lost 7 bases and the V segment lost 2 bases, leaving 5 bases of the junction unmatched. CDR3 sequence reads: CAISELSGQNSPLHF. The CDR3 DNA follows: TGTGCCATCAGTGAGCTATCGGGACAGAATTCACCCCTCCACTTT.

This clonotype was seen a few times. The chain joins TRBV28 to TRBJ2-7; D might be TRBD1 (6 bases). V gave up 3 bases and J gave up 5 bases, with 14 bases separating them. The CDR3 is 14 residues long. Per the germline V gene, CDR1 is MDHEN and CDR2 is SYDVKM. The CDR3 loop reads CASSFRQERDEQYF. CDR3 sequence (DNA): TGTGCCAGCAGTTTCCGACAGGAGCGTGACGAGCAGTACTTC.

Ten or more counts support this clonotype. DNA of the CDR3: TGTGCCAGCACGGGAGAGGGGGGAGGGCAGTTCTTC. Its protein is CASTGEGGGQFF. The rearrangement joins TRBV12-3 or TRBV12-4 to TRBJ2-1; TRBD1 or TRBD2 may be the D gene (6 bases each). The CDR3 runs to 12 residues. V was shortened by 7 bases and J by 12 bases, with 16 bases between the two germline ends.

This clonotype has more than one count but fewer than ten. This chain links TRBV10-3 with TRBJ1-5; 7 bases map to TRBD1. V lost 0 bases, J lost 0 bases, and 11 bases stayed unmatched. The V gene's germline CDR1 is ENHRY and CDR2 SYGVKD. This CDR3 spans 19 amino acids. As DNA, the CDR3 is TGTGCCATCAGTGAGTCGGTGGGACAGACTCCCTATAGCAATCAGCCCCAGCATTTT. Its protein is CAISESVGQTPYSNQPQHF.

The chain uses TRBV6-1 and TRBJ2-4; the D call may be TRBD1 or TRBD2 (5 bases each). The CDR3 spans 15 residues. Looked up from germline, CDR1 is MNHNS and CDR2 is SASEGT. The germline V and J ends were trimmed by 6 bases and 8 bases, with 20 bases remaining between them. The CDR3 loop is CASSPVGTSIYIQYF. The CDR3 coding sequence is TGTGCCAGCAGCCCCGTGGGGACCAGTATATACATTCAGTACTTC.

This clonotype was recorded a few times. The chain is built from TRBV7-2 and TRBJ2-7; D may be TRBD2 (5 bases). In germline, CDR1 is SGHTA, CDR2 FQGNSA. V was shortened by 5 bases and J by 6 bases, with 14 bases between the two germline ends. This CDR3 comprises 13 residues. CDR3: CASSPGSRIEQYF. The CDR3 DNA sequence: TGTGCCAGCAGCCCGGGGTCCCGTATCGAGCAGTACTTC.

At least ten counts were recorded for this clonotype. The chain uses TRBV12-3 or TRBV12-4 and TRBJ1-2, with D tentatively TRBD1 (6 bases). V lost 8 bases and J 3 bases, leaving 10 bases between the germline ends. CDR3 length: 12 amino acids. In nucleotides, the CDR3 is TGTGCCAGCCAGGGGATGGACTATGGCTACACCTTC. As protein: CASQGMDYGYTF.

The rearrangement links TRBV10-3 to TRBJ1-5, with 7 positions matching TRBD1. The length of the CDR3 is 14 residues. J lost 2 bases, V lost 5 bases, and 3 bases had no gene match. From germline, CDR1 is ENHRY and CDR2 SYGVKD. The CDR3 DNA reads TGTGCCATCAGTCAAGGACAGGGCAATCAGCCCCAGCATTTT. It specifies CAISQGQGNQPQHF.

A few counts support this clonotype. The V gene is TRBV4-1, the J gene TRBJ2-3; 9 positions match TRBD2. Germline V gene sequence: CDR1 MGHRA, CDR2 YSYEKL. V shed 3 bases, J shed 4 bases, and the junction held 8 bases outside the gene matches. CDR3 length: 16 amino acids. The CDR3 is CASSHRGRERADTQYF. The CDR3, as DNA: TGCGCCAGCAGCCATCGCGGGAGGGAGAGGGCAGATACGCAGTATTTT.

Many counts were recorded for this clonotype. The chain has TRBV10-3 and TRBJ1-3, with D unclear. The germline V gene has CDR1 ENHRY and CDR2 SYGVKD. Deletions cut 4 bases from V and 1 base from J, with 11 bases between. The CDR3 is made up of 15 amino acids. The CDR3 loop reads CAISAVERSGNTIYF. CDR3 in DNA: TGTGCCATCAGTGCGGTGGAAAGGTCTGGAAACACCATATATTTT.

This clonotype showed up just a few times. The genes are TRBV4-1 and TRBJ2-3; 7 bases agree with TRBD1. V lost 1 base and J lost 4; bases outside the gene matches: 5. CDR3 length equals 15 residues. The germline gives CDR1 MGHRA, CDR2 YSYEKL. The CDR3 nucleotides are TGCGCCAGCAGCCAAGGGGACAGAAAGGCAGATACGCAGTATTTT. It codes for CASSQGDRKADTQYF.

This clonotype was seen a handful of times. The gene calls are TRBV7-2 and TRBJ1-6; D is perhaps TRBD1 (5 bases). Germline CDR1 is SGHTA and CDR2 is FQGNSA. The germline V and J ends were trimmed by 1 base and 7 bases, with 11 bases remaining between them. The CDR3 extends over 15 amino acids. CDR3 nucleotides: TGTGCCAGCAGCTTAGTAAGCCAGGGAAATTCACCCCTCCACTTT. Protein: CASSLVSQGNSPLHF.

Many counts were recorded for this clonotype. V and J are TRBV10-3 and TRBJ1-2; a weak D match, TRBD1 (5 bases). Germline V lookup: CDR1 ENHRY, CDR2 SYGVKD. CDR3 length equals 12 residues. V was trimmed by 2 bases and J by 8 bases, leaving 9 bases between them. For the CDR3, the DNA is TGTGCCATCAGTGAGAGTAAGGGGGGCTACACCTTC. Protein sequence: CAISESKGGYTF.

This chain joins TRBV6-4 and TRBJ2-1, with 9 bases matching TRBD2. The V gene end was trimmed by 3 bases and the J gene end by 14 bases; junction bases not matched to a gene: 8. The CDR3 contains 13 residues. Germline V gene sequence: CDR1 MRHNA, CDR2 SNTAGT. CDR3 region: CASSEEAGGRKFF. CDR3 in DNA: TGTGCCAGCAGTGAGGAAGCGGGGGGCAGGAAGTTCTTC.

In its sample, this clonotype was seen a few times. The chain links TRBV27 to TRBJ2-4; D call uncertain. The CDR3 extends over 15 amino acids. Trimming took 5 bases from V and 1 from J, leaving 12 bases between them. In germline, CDR1 is MNHEY, CDR2 SMNVEV (reference sequence). CDR3: CASSPAGFAKNIQYF. CDR3 bases: TGTGCCAGCAGTCCTGCCGGCTTCGCCAAAAACATTCAGTACTTC.

This clonotype was counted only a few times. This chain uses TRBV4-2 with TRBJ2-1; no clear D. This CDR3 is 17 amino acids long. Germline loops: CDR1 LGHNA, CDR2 YNFKEQ. V shed 0 bases and J shed 1 base, with 13 bases lying between them. CDR3 amino acids: CASSQDRWRSSYNEQFF. The DNA for the CDR3 is TGTGCCAGCAGCCAAGATCGGTGGCGATCTTCCTACAATGAGCAGTTCTTC.

V gene TRBV2 combines with J gene TRBJ2-7; no firm D call. This CDR3 is 13 amino acids long. V was trimmed by 4 bases and J by 0 bases, leaving 7 bases between them. Germline lookup yields CDR1 SNHLY and CDR2 FYNNEI. In DNA, the CDR3 is TGTGCCAGCAGTGTAAGCCTCTCCTACGAGCAGTACTTC. The encoded protein is CASSVSLSYEQYF.

This clonotype has a count of ten or more. This sequence joins TRBV10-3 and TRBJ2-5; 8 nucleotides align to TRBD2. Per the germline V gene, CDR1 is ENHRY and CDR2 is SYGVKD. The CDR3 length is 15 residues. The V segment lost 10 bases and the J segment 3 bases; nucleotides outside the gene matches: 13. The CDR3 sequence: CATQQALAGKETQYF. The DNA of the CDR3 is TGTGCCACGCAACAGGCCTTAGCGGGAAAAGAGACCCAGTACTTC.